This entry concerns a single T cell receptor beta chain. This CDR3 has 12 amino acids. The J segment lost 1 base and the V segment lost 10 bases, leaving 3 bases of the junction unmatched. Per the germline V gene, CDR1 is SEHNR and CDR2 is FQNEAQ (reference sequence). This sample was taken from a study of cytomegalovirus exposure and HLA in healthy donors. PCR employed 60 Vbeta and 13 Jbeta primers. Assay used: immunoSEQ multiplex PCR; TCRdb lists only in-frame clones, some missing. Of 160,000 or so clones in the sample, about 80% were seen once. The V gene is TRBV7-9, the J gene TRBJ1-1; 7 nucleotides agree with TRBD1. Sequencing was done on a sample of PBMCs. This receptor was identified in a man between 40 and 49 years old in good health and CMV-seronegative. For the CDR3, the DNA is TGTGCCATAGACAGGGAGAACACTGAAGCTTTCTTT. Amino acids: CAIDRENTEAFF.